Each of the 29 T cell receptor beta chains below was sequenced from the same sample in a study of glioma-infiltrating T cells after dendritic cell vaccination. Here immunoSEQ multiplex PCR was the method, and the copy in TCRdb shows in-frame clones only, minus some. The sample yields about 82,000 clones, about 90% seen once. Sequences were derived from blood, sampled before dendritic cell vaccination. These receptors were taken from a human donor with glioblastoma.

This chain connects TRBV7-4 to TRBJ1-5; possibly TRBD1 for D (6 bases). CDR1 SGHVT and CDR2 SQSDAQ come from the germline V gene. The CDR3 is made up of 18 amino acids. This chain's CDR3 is CAILDPAGQGNFIWPQHF. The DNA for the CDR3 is TGTGCTATTTTGGACCCAGCGGGGCAGGGGAACTTTATTTGGCCCCAGCATTTT. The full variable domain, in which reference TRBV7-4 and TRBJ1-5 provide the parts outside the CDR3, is GAGVSQSPRYKVAKRGRDVALRCDSISGHVTLYWYRQTLGQGSEVLTYSQSDAQRDKSGRPSGRFSAERPERSVSTLKIQRTEQGDSAVYLCAILDPAGQGNFIWPQHFGDGTRLSIL.

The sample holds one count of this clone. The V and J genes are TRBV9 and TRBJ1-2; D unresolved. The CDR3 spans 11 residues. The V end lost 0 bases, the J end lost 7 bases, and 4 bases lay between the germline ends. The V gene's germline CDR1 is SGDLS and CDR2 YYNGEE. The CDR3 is CASSVATGYTF. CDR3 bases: TGTGCCAGCAGCGTAGCTACTGGCTACACCTTC.

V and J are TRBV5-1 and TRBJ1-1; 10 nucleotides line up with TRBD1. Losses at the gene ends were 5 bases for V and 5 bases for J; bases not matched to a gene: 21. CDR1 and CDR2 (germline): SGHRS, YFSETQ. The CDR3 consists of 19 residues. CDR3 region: CASSFGPTGGGGSRTEAFF. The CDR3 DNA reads TGCGCCAGCAGTTTCGGCCCGACAGGGGGCGGGGGTAGTCGGACTGAAGCTTTCTTT.

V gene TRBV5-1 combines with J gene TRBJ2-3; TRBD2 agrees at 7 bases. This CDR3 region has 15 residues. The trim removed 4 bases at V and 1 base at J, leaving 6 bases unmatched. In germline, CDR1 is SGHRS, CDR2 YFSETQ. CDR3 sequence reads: CASSGSRGGTDTQYF. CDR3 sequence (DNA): TGCGCCAGCAGCGGTTCCCGGGGGGGCACAGATACGCAGTATTTT.

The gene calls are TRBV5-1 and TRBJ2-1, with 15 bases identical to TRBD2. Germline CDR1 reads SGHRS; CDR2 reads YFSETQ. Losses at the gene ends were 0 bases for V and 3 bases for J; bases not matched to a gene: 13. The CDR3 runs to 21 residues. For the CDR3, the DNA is TGCGCCAGCAGCTTGGCCTCGCCGGGACTAGCGGGGGGCCTCCTCTACAATGAGCAGTTCTTC. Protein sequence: CASSLASPGLAGGLLYNEQFF. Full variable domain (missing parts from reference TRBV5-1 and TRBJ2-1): KAGVTQTPRYLIKTRGQQVTLSCSPISGHRSVSWYQQTPGQGLQFLFEYFSETQRNKGNFPGRFSGRQFSNSRSEMNVSTLELGDSALYLCASSLASPGLAGGLLYNEQFFGPGTRLTVL.

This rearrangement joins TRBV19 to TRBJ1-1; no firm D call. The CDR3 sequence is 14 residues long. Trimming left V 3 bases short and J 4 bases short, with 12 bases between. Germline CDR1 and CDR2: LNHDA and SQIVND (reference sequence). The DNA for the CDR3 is TGTGCCAGTAGTATCCGCGACTCGAGCACTGAAGCTTTCTTT. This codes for CASSIRDSSTEAFF.

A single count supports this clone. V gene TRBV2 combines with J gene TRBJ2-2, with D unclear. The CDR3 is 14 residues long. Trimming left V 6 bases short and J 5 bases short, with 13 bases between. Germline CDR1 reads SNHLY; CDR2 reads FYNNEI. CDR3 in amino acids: CASRAGSGTGELFF. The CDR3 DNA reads TGTGCCAGCAGAGCCGGGTCCGGAACCGGGGAGCTGTTTTTT.

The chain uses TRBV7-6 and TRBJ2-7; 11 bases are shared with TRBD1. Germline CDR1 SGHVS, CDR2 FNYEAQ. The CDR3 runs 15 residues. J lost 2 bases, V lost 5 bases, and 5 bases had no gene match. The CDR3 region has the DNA TGTGCCAGCAGCCGACCGGGACAGGGGGCCTACGAGCAGTACTTC. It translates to CASSRPGQGAYEQYF.

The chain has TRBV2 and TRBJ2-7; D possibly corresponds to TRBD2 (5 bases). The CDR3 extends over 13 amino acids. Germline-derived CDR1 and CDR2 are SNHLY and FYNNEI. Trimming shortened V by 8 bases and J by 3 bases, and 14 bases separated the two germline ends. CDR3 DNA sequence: TGTGCCAGCGGAGAGGACTCGCGCTACGAGCAGTACTTC. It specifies CASGEDSRYEQYF.

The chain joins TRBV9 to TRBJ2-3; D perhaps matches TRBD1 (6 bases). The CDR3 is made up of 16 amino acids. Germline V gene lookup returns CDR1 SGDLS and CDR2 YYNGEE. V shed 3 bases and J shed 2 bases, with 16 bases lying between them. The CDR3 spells CASSALGGFLTDTQYF. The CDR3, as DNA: TGTGCCAGCAGCGCTTTAGGGGGATTTCTCACAGATACGCAGTATTTT.

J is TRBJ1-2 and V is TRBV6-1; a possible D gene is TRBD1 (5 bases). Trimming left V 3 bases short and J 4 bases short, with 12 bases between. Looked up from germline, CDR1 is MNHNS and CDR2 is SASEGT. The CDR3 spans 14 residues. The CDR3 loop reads CASSDQGSTYGYTF. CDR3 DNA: TGTGCCAGCAGTGACCAGGGTTCCACCTATGGCTACACCTTC.

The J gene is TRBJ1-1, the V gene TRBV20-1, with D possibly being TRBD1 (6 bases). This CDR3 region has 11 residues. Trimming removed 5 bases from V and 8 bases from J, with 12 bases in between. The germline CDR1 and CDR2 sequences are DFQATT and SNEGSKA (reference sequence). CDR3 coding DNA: TGCAGTGCTGAAGGGACACTGGAAGCTTTCTTT. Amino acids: CSAEGTLEAFF.

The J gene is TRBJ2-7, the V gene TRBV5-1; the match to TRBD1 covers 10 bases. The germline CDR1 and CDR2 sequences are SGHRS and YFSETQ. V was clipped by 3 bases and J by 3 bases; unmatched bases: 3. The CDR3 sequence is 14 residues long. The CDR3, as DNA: TGCGCCAGCAGCTCTGGGACAGGGGACTACGAGCAGTACTTC. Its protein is CASSSGTGDYEQYF.

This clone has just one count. As DNA, the CDR3 is TGTGCCAGCTACCTAGGGGGTCCCTACAATGAGCAGTTCTTC. Its protein is CASYLGGPYNEQFF. The rearrangement joins TRBV27 to TRBJ2-1; D possibly corresponds to TRBD1 (6 bases). The germline V gene has CDR1 MNHEY and CDR2 SMNVEV (reference sequence). V gave up 8 bases and J gave up 2 bases, with 13 bases separating them. CDR3 length: 14 residues.

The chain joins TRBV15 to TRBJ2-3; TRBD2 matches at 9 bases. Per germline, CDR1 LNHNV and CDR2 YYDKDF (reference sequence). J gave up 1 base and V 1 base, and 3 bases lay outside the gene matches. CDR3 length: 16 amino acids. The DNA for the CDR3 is TGTGCCACCAGCAGAGGTGCGGGGGGGCGCACAGATACGCAGTATTTT. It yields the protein CATSRGAGGRTDTQYF.

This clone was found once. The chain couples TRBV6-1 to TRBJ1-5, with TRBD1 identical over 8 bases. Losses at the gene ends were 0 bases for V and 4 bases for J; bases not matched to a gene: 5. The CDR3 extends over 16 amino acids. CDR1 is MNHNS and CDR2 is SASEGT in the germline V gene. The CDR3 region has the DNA TGTGCCAGCAGTGAAGCCAGGGGGCGAGAGAATCAGCCCCAGCATTTT. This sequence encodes CASSEARGRENQPQHF.

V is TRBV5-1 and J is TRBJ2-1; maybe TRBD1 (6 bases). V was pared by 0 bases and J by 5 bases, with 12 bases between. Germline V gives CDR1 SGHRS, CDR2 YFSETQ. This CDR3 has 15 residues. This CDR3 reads CASSLGDKENNEQFF. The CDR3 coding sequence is TGCGCCAGCAGCTTGGGGGACAAGGAAAACAATGAGCAGTTCTTC.

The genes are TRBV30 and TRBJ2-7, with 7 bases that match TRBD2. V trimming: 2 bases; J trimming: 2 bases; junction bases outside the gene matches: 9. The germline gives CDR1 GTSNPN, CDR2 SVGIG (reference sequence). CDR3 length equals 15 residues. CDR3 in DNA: TGTGCCTGGAGTCGAGGACTAGGACGCCCCTACGAGCAGTACTTC. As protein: CAWSRGLGRPYEQYF.

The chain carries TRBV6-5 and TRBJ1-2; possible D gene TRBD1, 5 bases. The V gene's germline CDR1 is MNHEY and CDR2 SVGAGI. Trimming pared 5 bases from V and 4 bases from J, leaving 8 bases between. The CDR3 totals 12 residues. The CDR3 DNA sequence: TGTGCCAGCAGTCAGGGTACCTATGGCTACACCTTC. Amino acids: CASSQGTYGYTF.

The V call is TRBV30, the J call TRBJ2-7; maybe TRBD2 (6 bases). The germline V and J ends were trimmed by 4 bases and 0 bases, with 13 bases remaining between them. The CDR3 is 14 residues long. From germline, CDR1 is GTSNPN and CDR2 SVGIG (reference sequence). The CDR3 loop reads CAWTSQRVSYEQYF. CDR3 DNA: TGTGCCTGGACCTCCCAGCGGGTCTCCTACGAGCAGTACTTC.

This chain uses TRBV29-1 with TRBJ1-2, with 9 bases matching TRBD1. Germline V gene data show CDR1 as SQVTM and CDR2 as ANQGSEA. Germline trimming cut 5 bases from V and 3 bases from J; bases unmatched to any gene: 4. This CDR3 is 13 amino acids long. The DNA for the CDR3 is TGCAGCGTTCTACGGGACAGGGACTATGGCTACACCTTC. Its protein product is CSVLRDRDYGYTF.

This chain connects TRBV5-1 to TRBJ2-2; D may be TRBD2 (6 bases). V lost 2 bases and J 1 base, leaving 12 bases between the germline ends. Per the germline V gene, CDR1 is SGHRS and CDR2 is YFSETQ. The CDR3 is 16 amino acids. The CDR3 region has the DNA TGCGCCAGCAGCTTCGATAGCGGAGTGAACACCGGGGAGCTGTTTTTT. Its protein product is CASSFDSGVNTGELFF.

The CDR3 reads CASSQEVQETQYF. The CDR3 region has the DNA TGTGCCAGCAGCCAGGAAGTTCAAGAGACCCAGTACTTC. The genes are TRBV7-3 and TRBJ2-5; no firm D call. This CDR3 comprises 13 residues. Trimming cost V 5 bases and J 2 bases, with 9 bases left between them. Germline V gene lookup returns CDR1 SGHTA and CDR2 FQGTGA. The whole variable domain, filled in from reference TRBV7-3 and TRBJ2-5, reads GAGVSQTPSNKVTEKGKYVELRCDPISGHTALYWYRQSLGQGPEFLIYFQGTGAADDSGLPNDRFFAVRPEGSVSTLKIQRTERGDSAVYLCASSQEVQETQYFGPGTRLLVL.

For the CDR3, the DNA is TGTGCCAGCACCCACTTCCCGGAGGGCCTCGGCACCGGGGAGCTGTTTTTT. Protein: CASTHFPEGLGTGELFF. This rearrangement joins TRBV27 to TRBJ2-2, with D possibly matching TRBD2 (6 bases). The CDR3 is made up of 17 amino acids. Per germline, CDR1 MNHEY and CDR2 SMNVEV (reference sequence). The V gene lost 7 bases and the J gene lost 4 bases, with 22 bases spanning the gap.

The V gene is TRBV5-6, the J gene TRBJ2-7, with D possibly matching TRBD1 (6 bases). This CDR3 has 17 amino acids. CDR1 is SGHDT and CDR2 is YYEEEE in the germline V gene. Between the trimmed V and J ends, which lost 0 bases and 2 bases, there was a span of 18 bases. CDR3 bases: TGTGCCAGCAGCTTGGCGTTTAGCCGGGACAACCCCTACGAGCAGTACTTC. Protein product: CASSLAFSRDNPYEQYF.

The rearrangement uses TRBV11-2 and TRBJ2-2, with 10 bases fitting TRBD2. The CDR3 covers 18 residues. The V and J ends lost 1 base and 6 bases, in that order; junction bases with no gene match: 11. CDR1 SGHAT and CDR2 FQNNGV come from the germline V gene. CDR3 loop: CASSLGGGGTSAAGELFF. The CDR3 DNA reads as TGTGCCAGCAGCTTAGGGGGCGGCGGGACTAGCGCAGCCGGGGAGCTGTTTTTT.

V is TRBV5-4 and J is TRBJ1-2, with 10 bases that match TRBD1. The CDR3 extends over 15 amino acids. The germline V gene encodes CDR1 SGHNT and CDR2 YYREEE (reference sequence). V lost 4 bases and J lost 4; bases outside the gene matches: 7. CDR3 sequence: CASSPPGQGTYGYTF. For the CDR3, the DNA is TGTGCCAGCAGCCCGCCGGGACAGGGGACCTATGGCTACACCTTC.

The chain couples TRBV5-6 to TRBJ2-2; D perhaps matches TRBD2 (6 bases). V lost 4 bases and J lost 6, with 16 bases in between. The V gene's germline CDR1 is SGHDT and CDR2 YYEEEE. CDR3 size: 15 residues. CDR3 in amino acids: CASSPGGWSSGELFF. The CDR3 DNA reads TGTGCCAGCAGCCCCGGAGGGTGGAGTTCCGGGGAGCTGTTTTTT.

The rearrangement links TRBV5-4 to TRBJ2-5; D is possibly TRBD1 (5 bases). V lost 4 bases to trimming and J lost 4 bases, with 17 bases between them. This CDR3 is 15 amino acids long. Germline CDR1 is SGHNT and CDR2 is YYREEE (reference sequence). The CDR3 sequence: CASSIGAGKGETQYF. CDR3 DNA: TGTGCCAGCAGCATTGGGGCAGGGAAGGGAGAGACCCAGTACTTC.